This T cell receptor beta chain was identified in a study of blood T cell repertoires in COVID-19. Study-wide background: The United States, Italy and Spain were the sources of the acute and convalescent COVID-19 samples.

Profiled with immunoSEQ multiplex PCR; TCRdb holds only in-frame clones, not every one. The sample includes 230,000 or so clones, about 80% of them seen just once. V lost 2 bases and J 0 bases, leaving 14 bases between the germline ends. Looked up from germline, CDR1 is SGHAT and CDR2 is FQNNGV. This CDR3 contains 17 residues. J is TRBJ2-1 and V is TRBV11-2; D is perhaps TRBD1 (6 bases). This TCR came from a man aged 50-59 years with active or convalescent COVID-19. Sample: peripheral blood. The CDR3 region is CASSLTQDRVSYNEQFF. As DNA, the CDR3 is TGTGCCAGCAGCTTAACACAGGACAGAGTCTCCTACAATGAGCAGTTCTTC. Drawing the rest from reference TRBV11-2 and TRBJ2-1, the complete variable domain is EAGVAQSPRYKIIEKRQSVAFWCNPISGHATLYWYQQILGQGPKLLIQFQNNGVVDDSQLPKDRFSAERLKGVDSTLKIQPAKLEDSAVYLCASSLTQDRVSYNEQFFGPGTRLTVL.